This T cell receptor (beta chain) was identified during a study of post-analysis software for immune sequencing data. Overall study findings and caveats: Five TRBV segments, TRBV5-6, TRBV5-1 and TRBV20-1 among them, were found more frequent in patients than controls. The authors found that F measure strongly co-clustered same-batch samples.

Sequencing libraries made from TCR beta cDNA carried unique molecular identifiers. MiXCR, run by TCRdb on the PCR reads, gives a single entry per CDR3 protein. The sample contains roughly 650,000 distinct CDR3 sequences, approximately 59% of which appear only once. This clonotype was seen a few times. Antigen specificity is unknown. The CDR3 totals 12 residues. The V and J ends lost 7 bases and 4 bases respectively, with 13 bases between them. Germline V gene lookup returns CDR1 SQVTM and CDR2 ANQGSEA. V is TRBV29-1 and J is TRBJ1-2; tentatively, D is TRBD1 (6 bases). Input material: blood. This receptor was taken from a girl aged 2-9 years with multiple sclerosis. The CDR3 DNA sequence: TGCAGCGCCTCGGACAGATCCTATGGCTACACCTTC. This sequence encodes CSASDRSYGYTF.